This T cell receptor (beta chain) was profiled in a study of shared clonotypes between healthy human individuals. Each sample came from a Caucasian adult donor living in Nashville, Tennessee. General study points: Memory subsets generally showed smaller estimated richness than naive subsets did.

The material for each subset, its genomic DNA, was split evenly across several immunoSEQ plates. This table comes from immunoSEQ multiplex PCR, and its TCRdb copy is limited to in-frame clones, with some not included. The sample carries roughly 700,000 clones, about 74% recorded once. Turning to this clone: Its target is not known.

Germline assignment: CDR1 SGHRS and CDR2 YFSETQ. The CDR3 has 16 amino acids. Unmatched junction bases numbered 8, after V lost 6 bases and J lost 4 bases. The V gene is TRBV5-1, the J gene TRBJ2-3; TRBD2 agrees at 13 bases. Material: memory CD4+ T cells sorted from blood. Regarding subset: CD45RA-negative fraction. The clonotype was recovered from a woman younger than 45 in good health. For the CDR3, the DNA is TGCGCCAGCAACGGACTAGCGGGAGCGGGGGCAGATACGCAGTATTTT. Translated, it gives CASNGLAGAGADTQYF. Drawing the rest from reference TRBV5-1 and TRBJ2-3, the complete variable domain is KAGVTQTPRYLIKTRGQQVTLSCSPISGHRSVSWYQQTPGQGLQFLFEYFSETQRNKGNFPGRFSGRQFSNSRSEMNVSTLELGDSALYLCASNGLAGAGADTQYFGPGTRLTVL.